This T cell receptor beta chain was found in a study of T-cell memory formation after mild COVID-19. Turning to the study itself: Clusters of TCRs were largely donor specific.

This clonotype was observed a few times. Its antigen is currently unknown. There are 13 residues in the CDR3. Trimming cost V 5 bases and J 4 bases, with 11 bases left between them. From 5'RACE with constant-segment primers came TCR alpha and TCR beta cDNA libraries that carried sample barcodes and UMIs. TCRdb processed the 5' RACE reads anew with MiXCR; each CDR3 protein has one entry. This repertoire shows hundreds of thousands of distinct CDR3 sequences, more than 20% found once; its top ten account for about 10%. Overall study results and limits: Among CD4+ contracting clones, most were CM and EM, and CD8+ ones EMRA. Detection of some responders pre-infection suggested pre-existing cross-reactive memory T cells participated.

The TCR sequence derives from an adult woman who had mild COVID-19 (a few samples of this study predate the infection). Cell type and time point are not known. J is TRBJ1-1 and V is TRBV12-3 or TRBV12-4; D gene ambiguous. The sample consisted of PBMCs or a T cell subset sorted from them (not recorded which). This CDR3 is CASSTESGTEAFF. In DNA form, the CDR3 reads TGTGCCAGCAGTACCGAAAGTGGCACTGAAGCTTTCTTT.